A selection of T cell receptor beta chains follows, all from one sample in a study of T cell clonotyping in hematopoietic cell transplantation. Data came from immunoSEQ multiplex PCR; TCRdb stores just in-frame clones and leaves some out. The sample has 16,000 or so clones; 85% to 95% are singletons. The sample here was peripheral blood mononuclear cells, taken before stem cell transplant. Every receptor here comes from a young man with biphenotypic leukemia. Some clones in this sample may be carry-over from other donors' samples. Both conserved end residues are part of each CDR3. D genes are given only for firm matches. Some rows have no size entry. The others give once, few or many, or a class for an expanded clone.

j_call d_call v_call clone_size cdr3_nt cdr3_aa
TRBJ1-1 - TRBV30 - TGTGCCTGGATAAAGGTGGGAGTAGGGAACACTGAAGCTTTCTTT CAWIKVGVGNTEAFF
TRBJ2-2 - TRBV6-5 - TGTGCCAGCAGTTACAACGGGAACACCGGGGAGCTGTTTTTT CASSYNGNTGELFF
TRBJ2-3 TRBD2 TRBV5-4 - TGTGCCAGCAGCTTGGGACTAGCGGGAAGCACAGATACGCAGTATTTT CASSLGLAGSTDTQYF
TRBJ2-4 - TRBV7-9 - TGTGCCAGCAGCTTATCCGATGGGTTTACCAAAAACATTCAGTACTTC CASSLSDGFTKNIQYF
TRBJ2-7 - TRBV27 - TGTGCCAGCAGTTTATCGCAGGGAGATGGCTACGAGCAGTACTTC CASSLSQGDGYEQYF
TRBJ1-4 - TRBV27 - TGTGCCAGCAGTCCGCCAGCTAATGAAAAACTGTTTTTT CASSPPANEKLFF
TRBJ1-4 - TRBV20-1 - TGCAGTACTCAGGTGGGGGAAAAACTGTTTTTT CSTQVGEKLFF
TRBJ1-5 - TRBV6-5 - TGTGCCAGCAGTTACGATGGGGGTAGCAATCAGCCCCAGCATTTT CASSYDGGSNQPQHF
TRBJ2-7 - TRBV7-8 - TGTGCCAGCAGCTTAGCGCAAGGTTCTCCGGGGGAGCAGTACTTC CASSLAQGSPGEQYF
TRBJ1-2 TRBD1 TRBV14 - TGTGCCAGCAGCCCTCTACAGGGGGCGGGTAACTATGGCTACACCTTC CASSPLQGAGNYGYTF
TRBJ2-7 - TRBV4-1 - TGCGCCAGCAGCCAGAGAGAGGGACACTACGAGCAGTACTTC CASSQREGHYEQYF
TRBJ1-1 - TRBV29-1 - TGCAGCGTTGCAGGGCAGGGAGGGGCTGAAGCTTTCTTT CSVAGQGGAEAFF
TRBJ2-3 - TRBV6-5 - TGTGCCAGCTCCCCAGCCTCAGATACGCAGTATTTT CASSPASDTQYF
TRBJ2-4 TRBD1 TRBV6-6 - TGTGCCAGCAGTACTACAGGGGGGGCCAAAAACATTCAGTACTTC CASSTTGGAKNIQYF
TRBJ2-3 - TRBV30 - TGTGCCTGGAGCCCATTAGTCACAGATACGCAGTATTTT CAWSPLVTDTQYF
TRBJ2-2 TRBD1 TRBV11-1 - TGTGCCAGCAGAGGACAGGGCGTGAACACCGGGGAGCTGTTTTTT CASRGQGVNTGELFF
TRBJ2-7 - TRBV19 - TGTGCCAGTAGTATCGGGCGGAGCTCCTACGAGCAGTACTTC CASSIGRSSYEQYF
TRBJ1-5 - TRBV5-6 once TGTGCCAGCAGCCAAAATCGCGGGCAGCCCCAGCATTTT CASSQNRGQPQHF